The following is a T cell receptor (beta chain) sequence with its context. What it binds is unknown. Patients chosen for sequencing had CD8+CD57+ cells that had expanded, as shown by flow cytometry. Patients, without exception, had severe acquired aplastic anemia. These data originate in a study of CD8+CD57+ T cells in acquired aplastic anemia. Across the study: Sorted cells (CD4+ and CD8+) yielded DNA amounts that averaged around 3.1 ug.

Study-wide points: Common to patients and controls were twenty-nine CD8+ CDR3 sequences.

Profiles of TCR beta VDJ and CDR3 were generated from a genomic DNA template. One entry per CDR3 protein, called by TCRdb with MiXCR from the reads. The table lists under 500,000 distinct CDR3 sequences, under 40% of them singletons. This TCR derives from a human donor with aplastic anemia. The sequencing sample was made of sorted CD4+, CD8+, or CD8+CD57+ T cells (not recorded which) from PBMCs.

CDR3 loop: CASSVRPGATNEKLFF. CDR3 nucleotide sequence: TGTGCCAGCAGTGTACGGCCCGGGGCAACTAATGAAAAACTGTTTTTT. The J gene is TRBJ1-4, the V gene TRBV6-1; no definite D call. The V gene's germline CDR1 is MNHNS and CDR2 SASEGT. V was trimmed by 4 bases and J by 0 bases, leaving 12 bases between them. The CDR3 has 16 amino acids.